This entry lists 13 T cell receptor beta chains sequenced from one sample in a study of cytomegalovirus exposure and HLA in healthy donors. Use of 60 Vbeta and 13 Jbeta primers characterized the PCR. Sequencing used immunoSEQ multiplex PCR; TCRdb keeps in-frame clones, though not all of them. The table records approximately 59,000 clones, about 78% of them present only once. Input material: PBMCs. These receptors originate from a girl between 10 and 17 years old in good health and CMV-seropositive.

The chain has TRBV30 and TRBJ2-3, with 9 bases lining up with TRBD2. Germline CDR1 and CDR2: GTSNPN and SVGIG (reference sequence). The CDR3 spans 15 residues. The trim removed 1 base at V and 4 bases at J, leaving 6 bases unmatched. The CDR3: CAWSETSGISDTQYF. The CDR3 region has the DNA TGTGCCTGGAGTGAGACTAGCGGCATTTCAGATACGCAGTATTTT.

The CDR3 region is CASSWAGEMNTEAFF. The CDR3 DNA reads TGTGCCAGCAGCTGGGCTGGGGAGATGAACACTGAAGCTTTCTTT. This chain joins TRBV7-9 and TRBJ1-1; D is unclear. There are 15 residues in the CDR3. Trimming took 4 bases from V and 0 from J, leaving 12 bases between them. Germline loops: CDR1 SEHNR, CDR2 FQNEAQ (reference sequence).

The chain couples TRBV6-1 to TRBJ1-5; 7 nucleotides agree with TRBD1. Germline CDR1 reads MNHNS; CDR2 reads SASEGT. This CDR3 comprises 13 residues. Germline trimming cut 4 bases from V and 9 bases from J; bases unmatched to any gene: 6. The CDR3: CASSVGQARPQHF. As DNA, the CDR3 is TGTGCCAGCAGTGTCGGACAGGCCAGGCCCCAGCATTTT.

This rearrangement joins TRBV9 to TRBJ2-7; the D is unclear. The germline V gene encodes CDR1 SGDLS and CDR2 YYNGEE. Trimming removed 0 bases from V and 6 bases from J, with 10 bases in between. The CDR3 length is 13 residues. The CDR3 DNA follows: TGTGCCAGCAGCGTAGCTCAAGGCGGCGAGCAGTACTTC. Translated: CASSVAQGGEQYF.

CDR3 sequence (DNA): TGTGCCAGCAGCCCGGGACAGTATGGAAACACCATATATTTT. Protein sequence: CASSPGQYGNTIYF. The chain recombines TRBV7-9 with TRBJ1-3; 7 bases map to TRBD1. The CDR3 runs to 14 residues. CDR1 SEHNR and CDR2 FQNEAQ come from the germline V gene (reference sequence). After removal of 5 bases from V and 3 bases from J, the junction contained 4 bases not matched to a gene.

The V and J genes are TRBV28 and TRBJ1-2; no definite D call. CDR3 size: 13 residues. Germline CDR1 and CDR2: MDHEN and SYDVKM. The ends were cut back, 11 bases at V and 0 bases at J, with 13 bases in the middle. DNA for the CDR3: TGTGCCGGGCAGTCCGGGGCTAACTATGGCTACACCTTC. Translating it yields CAGQSGANYGYTF.

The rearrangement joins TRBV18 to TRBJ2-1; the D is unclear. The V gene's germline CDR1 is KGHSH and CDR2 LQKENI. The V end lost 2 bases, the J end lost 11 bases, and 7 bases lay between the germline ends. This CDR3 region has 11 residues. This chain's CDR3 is CASSPSVQQFF. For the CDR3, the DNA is TGTGCCAGCTCACCATCAGTGCAGCAGTTCTTC.

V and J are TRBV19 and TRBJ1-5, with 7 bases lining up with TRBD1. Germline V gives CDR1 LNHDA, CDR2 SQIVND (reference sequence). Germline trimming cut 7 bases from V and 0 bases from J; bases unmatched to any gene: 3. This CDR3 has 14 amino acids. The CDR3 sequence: CASIRQGSNQPQHF. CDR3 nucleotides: TGTGCCAGTATAAGACAGGGTAGCAATCAGCCCCAGCATTTT.

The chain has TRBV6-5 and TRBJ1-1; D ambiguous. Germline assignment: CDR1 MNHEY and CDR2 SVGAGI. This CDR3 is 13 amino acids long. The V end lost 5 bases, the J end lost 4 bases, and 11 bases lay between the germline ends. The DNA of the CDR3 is TGTGCCAGCAGTGGTCGGAGGCTCACTGAAGCTTTCTTT. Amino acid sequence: CASSGRRLTEAFF.

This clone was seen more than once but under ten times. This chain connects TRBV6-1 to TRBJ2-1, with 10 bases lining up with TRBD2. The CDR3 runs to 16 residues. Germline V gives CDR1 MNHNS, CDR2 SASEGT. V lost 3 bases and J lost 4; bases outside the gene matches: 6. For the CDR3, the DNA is TGTGCCAGCAGTGACCAAGCGGGGGGGAATTACAATGAGCAGTTCTTC. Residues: CASSDQAGGNYNEQFF.

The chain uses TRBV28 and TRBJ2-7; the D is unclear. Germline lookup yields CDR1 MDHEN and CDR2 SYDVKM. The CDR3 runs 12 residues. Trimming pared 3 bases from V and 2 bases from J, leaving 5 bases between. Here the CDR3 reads CASSFNTYEQYF. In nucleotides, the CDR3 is TGTGCCAGCAGTTTTAACACCTACGAGCAGTACTTC.

The CDR3 sequence is CATSRVWADHNEQFF. CDR3 DNA: TGTGCCACCAGCAGAGTTTGGGCAGACCACAATGAGCAGTTCTTC. V gene TRBV15 combines with J gene TRBJ2-1; D gene ambiguous. The CDR3 length is 15 residues. V was cut by 1 base and J by 5 bases, with 12 bases left in between. Looked up from germline, CDR1 is LNHNV and CDR2 is YYDKDF (reference sequence). The full variable domain, rest sourced from reference TRBV15 and TRBJ2-1, is DAMVIQNPRYQVTQFGKPVTLSCSQTLNHNVMYWYQQKSSQAPKLLFHYYDKDFNNEADTPDNFQSRRPNTSFCFLDIRSPGLGDTAMYLCATSRVWADHNEQFFGPGTRLTVL.

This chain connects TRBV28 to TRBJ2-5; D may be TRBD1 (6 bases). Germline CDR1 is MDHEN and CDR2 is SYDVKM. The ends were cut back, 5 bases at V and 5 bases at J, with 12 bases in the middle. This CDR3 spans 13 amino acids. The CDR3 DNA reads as TGTGCCAGCAGTATAGGGGGAGAGGAGACCCAGTACTTC. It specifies CASSIGGEETQYF.